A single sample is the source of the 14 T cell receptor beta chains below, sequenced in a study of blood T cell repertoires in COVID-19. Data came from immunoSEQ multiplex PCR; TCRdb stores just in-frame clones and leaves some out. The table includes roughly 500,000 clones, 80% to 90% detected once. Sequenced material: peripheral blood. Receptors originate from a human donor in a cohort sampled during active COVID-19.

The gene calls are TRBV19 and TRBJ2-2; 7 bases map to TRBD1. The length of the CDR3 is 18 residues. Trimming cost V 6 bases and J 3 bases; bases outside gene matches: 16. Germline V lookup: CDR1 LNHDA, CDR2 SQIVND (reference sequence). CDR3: CASRQKARGRKDTGELFF. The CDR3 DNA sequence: TGTGCCAGTAGACAAAAGGCGAGGGGGCGTAAGGACACCGGGGAGCTGTTTTTT.

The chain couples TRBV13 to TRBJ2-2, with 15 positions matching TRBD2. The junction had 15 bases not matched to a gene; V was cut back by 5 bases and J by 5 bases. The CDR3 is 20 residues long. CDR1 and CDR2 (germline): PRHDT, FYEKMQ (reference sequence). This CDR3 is CASSRLTGGLAGGPTGELFF. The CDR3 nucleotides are TGTGCCAGCAGCCGATTGACAGGCGGACTAGCGGGAGGGCCGACCGGGGAGCTGTTTTTT.

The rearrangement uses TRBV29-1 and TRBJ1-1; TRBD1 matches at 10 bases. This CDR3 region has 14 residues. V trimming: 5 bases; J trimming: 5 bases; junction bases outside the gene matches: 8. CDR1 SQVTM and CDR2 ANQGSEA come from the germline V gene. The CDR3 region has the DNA TGCAGCGTTACGCAGACAGGGGGCGGAACTGAAGCTTTCTTT. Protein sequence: CSVTQTGGGTEAFF.

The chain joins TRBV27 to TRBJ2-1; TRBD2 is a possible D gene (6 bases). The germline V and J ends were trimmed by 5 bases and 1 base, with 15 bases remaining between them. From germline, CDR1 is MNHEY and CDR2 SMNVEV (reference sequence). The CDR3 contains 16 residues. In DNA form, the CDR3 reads TGTGCCAGCAGTCTATATCCGGGACTTTCCTACAATGAGCAGTTCTTC. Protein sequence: CASSLYPGLSYNEQFF.

Here the CDR3 DNA reads TGCGCCAGCAGCTTAAGAGGGGCGGGGCCTGGGGCCAACGTCCTGACTTTC. Translating gives CASSLRGAGPGANVLTF. The chain is built from TRBV5-1 and TRBJ2-6; perhaps TRBD2 as D (6 bases). Germline loops: CDR1 SGHRS, CDR2 YFSETQ. The CDR3 length is 17 residues. V lost 2 bases to trimming and J lost 2 bases, with 14 bases between them.

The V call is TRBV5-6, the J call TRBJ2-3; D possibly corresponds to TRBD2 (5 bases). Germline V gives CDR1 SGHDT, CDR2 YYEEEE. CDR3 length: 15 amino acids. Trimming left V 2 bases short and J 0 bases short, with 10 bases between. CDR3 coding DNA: TGTGCCAGCAGCTTTGCCGGCGGGAGCACAGATACGCAGTATTTT. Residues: CASSFAGGSTDTQYF. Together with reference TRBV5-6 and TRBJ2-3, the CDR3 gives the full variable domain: DAGVTQSPTHLIKTRGQQVTLRCSPKSGHDTVSWYQQALGQGPQFIFQYYEEEERQRGNFPDRFSGHQFPNYSSELNVNALLLGDSALYLCASSFAGGSTDTQYFGPGTRLTVL.

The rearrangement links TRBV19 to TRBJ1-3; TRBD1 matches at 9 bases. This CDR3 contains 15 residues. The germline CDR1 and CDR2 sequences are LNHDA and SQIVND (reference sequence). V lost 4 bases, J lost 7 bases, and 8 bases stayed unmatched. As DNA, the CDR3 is TGTGCCAGTAGTAAAACCGGGACAGGGTGGAACACCATATATTTT. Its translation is CASSKTGTGWNTIYF. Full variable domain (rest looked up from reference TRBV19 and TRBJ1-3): DGGITQSPKYLFRKEGQNVTLSCEQNLNHDAMYWYRQDPGQGLRLIYYSQIVNDFQKGDIAEGYSVSREKKESFPLTVTSAQKNPTAFYLCASSKTGTGWNTIYFGEGSWLTVV.

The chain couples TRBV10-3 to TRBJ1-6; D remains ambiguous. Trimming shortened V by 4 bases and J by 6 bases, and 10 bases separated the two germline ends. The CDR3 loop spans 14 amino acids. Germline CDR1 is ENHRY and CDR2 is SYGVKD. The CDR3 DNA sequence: TGTGCCATCAGTGTTGGAGGCTTTAATTCACCCCTCCACTTT. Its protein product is CAISVGGFNSPLHF.

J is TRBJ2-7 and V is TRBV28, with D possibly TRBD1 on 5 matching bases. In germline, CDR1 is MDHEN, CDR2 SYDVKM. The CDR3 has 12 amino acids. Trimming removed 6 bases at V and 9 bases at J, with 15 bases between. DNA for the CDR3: TGTGCCAGCAGCGTGGTTCAGGGCGGGCAGTACTTC. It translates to CASSVVQGGQYF. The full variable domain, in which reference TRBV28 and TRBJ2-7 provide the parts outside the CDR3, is DVKVTQSSRYLVKRTGEKVFLECVQDMDHENMFWYRQDPGLGLRLIYFSYDVKMKEKGDIPEGYSVSREKKERFSLILESASTNQTSMYLCASSVVQGGQYFGPGTRLTVT.

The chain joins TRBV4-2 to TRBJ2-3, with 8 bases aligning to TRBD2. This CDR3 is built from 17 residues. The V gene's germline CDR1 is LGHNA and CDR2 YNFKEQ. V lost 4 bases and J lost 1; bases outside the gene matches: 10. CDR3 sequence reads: CASSPGIREGGTDTQYF. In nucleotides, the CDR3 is TGTGCCAGCAGCCCGGGGATACGGGAGGGGGGCACAGATACGCAGTATTTT.

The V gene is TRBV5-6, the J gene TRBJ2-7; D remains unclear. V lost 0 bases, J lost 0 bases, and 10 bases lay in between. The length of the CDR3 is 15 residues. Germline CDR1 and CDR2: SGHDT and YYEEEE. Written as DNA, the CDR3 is TGTGCCAGCAGCTTGGGGTTTAGAACCTCCTACGAGCAGTACTTC. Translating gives CASSLGFRTSYEQYF.

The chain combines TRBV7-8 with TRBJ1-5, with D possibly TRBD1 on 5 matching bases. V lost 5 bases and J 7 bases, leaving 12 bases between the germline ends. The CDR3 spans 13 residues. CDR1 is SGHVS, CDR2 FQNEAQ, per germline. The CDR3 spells CASSADRPQPQHF. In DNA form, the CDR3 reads TGTGCCAGCAGCGCAGACAGACCGCAGCCCCAGCATTTT. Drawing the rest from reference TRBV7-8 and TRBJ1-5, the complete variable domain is GAGVSQSPRYKVAKRGQDVALRCDPISGHVSLFWYQQALGQGPEFLTYFQNEAQLDKSGLPSDRFFAERPEGSVSTLKIQRTQQEDSAVYLCASSADRPQPQHFGDGTRLSIL.

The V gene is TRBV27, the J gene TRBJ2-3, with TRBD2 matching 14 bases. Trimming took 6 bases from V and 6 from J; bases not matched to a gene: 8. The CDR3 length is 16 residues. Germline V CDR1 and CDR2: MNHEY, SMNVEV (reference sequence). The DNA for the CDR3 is TGTGCCAGCAGCCAGACTAGCGGGAGGGCCTTGGATACGCAGTATTTT. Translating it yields CASSQTSGRALDTQYF.

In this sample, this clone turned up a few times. The CDR3 nucleotides read TGCGCCAGCAGCCTGGAGGAGGGCTCCTCCTACGAGCAGTACTTC. Protein sequence: CASSLEEGSSYEQYF. The chain employs TRBV5-1 and TRBJ2-7; the D gene is possibly TRBD2 (6 bases). The V and J ends lost 4 bases and 0 bases respectively, with 14 bases between them. Germline V gene sequence: CDR1 SGHRS, CDR2 YFSETQ. This CDR3 comprises 15 residues.